The T cell receptor (beta chain) described here comes from a study of OX40 agonist ivuxolimab in advanced cancers. Overall study context: The dose-escalation group included hepatocellular carcinoma, melanoma, renal cell carcinoma and head and neck cancer. Three partial responders included one hepatocellular carcinoma patient and two cutaneous melanoma patients.

A word on this clone: Antigen: not known.

Study-level findings and limits: Averaging showed that CD8+ T cells had more expanded clones than CD4+ did. Some patients who did not respond also had low normalized T-cell clonal expansion.

Sequencing used immunoSEQ multiplex PCR; TCRdb keeps in-frame clones, though not all of them. Of 77,000 or so clones in the sample, 85% to 90% are singletons; the top ten hold under 2.5%. The sequence was collected from an adult with an advanced solid tumor such as melanoma, head and neck, liver or kidney cancer. Here the sequenced sample was CD4+ or CD8+ T cells sorted from blood, taken in a trial of the OX40 agonist ivuxolimab.

This CDR3 is CASSLTGGNIQYF. DNA of the CDR3: TGTGCCAGCAGCTTGACAGGGGGAAACATTCAGTACTTC. The V and J genes are TRBV28 and TRBJ2-4, with 9 bases matching TRBD1. The V segment lost 6 bases and the J segment 6 bases; nucleotides outside the gene matches: 3. CDR1 and CDR2 (germline): MDHEN, SYDVKM. This CDR3 is 13 amino acids long.